This T cell receptor beta chain came from a study of T cells in Graves' hyperthyroidism and ophthalmopathy. Overall study context: The authors collected peripheral blood at initial diagnosis, before any treatment.

Calling Graves' hyperthyroidism stable meant ophthalmopathy did not progress within 18 months. The sample holds many counts of this clonotype. Its antigen is unknown. Amplification yielded TCR beta CDR3 regions, with RNA transcripts as the source. HTBI primers drove first-round RT-PCR of the TCR CDR3. MiXCR, applied by TCRdb to the multiplex PCR reads, yields one record per CDR3 protein. The sample consists of under 400,000 distinct CDR3 sequences, 21% of them appearing once. General study results and limits: By a 13 V-J model, ophthalmopathy was set apart from stable hyperthyroidism.

The sequenced material came from blood. The TCR originated in a woman between 50 and 59 years old with Graves' hyperthyroidism.

The CDR3 region has the DNA TGCAGCGTTGCGCCTCGGGGACCGAACAATGAGCAGTTCTTC. Translating it yields CSVAPRGPNNEQFF. The chain uses TRBV29-1 and TRBJ2-1; D is tentatively TRBD1 or TRBD2 (5 bases each). This CDR3 contains 14 residues. Looked up from germline, CDR1 is SQVTM and CDR2 is ANQGSEA. V was cut by 4 bases and J by 5 bases, with 15 bases left in between.